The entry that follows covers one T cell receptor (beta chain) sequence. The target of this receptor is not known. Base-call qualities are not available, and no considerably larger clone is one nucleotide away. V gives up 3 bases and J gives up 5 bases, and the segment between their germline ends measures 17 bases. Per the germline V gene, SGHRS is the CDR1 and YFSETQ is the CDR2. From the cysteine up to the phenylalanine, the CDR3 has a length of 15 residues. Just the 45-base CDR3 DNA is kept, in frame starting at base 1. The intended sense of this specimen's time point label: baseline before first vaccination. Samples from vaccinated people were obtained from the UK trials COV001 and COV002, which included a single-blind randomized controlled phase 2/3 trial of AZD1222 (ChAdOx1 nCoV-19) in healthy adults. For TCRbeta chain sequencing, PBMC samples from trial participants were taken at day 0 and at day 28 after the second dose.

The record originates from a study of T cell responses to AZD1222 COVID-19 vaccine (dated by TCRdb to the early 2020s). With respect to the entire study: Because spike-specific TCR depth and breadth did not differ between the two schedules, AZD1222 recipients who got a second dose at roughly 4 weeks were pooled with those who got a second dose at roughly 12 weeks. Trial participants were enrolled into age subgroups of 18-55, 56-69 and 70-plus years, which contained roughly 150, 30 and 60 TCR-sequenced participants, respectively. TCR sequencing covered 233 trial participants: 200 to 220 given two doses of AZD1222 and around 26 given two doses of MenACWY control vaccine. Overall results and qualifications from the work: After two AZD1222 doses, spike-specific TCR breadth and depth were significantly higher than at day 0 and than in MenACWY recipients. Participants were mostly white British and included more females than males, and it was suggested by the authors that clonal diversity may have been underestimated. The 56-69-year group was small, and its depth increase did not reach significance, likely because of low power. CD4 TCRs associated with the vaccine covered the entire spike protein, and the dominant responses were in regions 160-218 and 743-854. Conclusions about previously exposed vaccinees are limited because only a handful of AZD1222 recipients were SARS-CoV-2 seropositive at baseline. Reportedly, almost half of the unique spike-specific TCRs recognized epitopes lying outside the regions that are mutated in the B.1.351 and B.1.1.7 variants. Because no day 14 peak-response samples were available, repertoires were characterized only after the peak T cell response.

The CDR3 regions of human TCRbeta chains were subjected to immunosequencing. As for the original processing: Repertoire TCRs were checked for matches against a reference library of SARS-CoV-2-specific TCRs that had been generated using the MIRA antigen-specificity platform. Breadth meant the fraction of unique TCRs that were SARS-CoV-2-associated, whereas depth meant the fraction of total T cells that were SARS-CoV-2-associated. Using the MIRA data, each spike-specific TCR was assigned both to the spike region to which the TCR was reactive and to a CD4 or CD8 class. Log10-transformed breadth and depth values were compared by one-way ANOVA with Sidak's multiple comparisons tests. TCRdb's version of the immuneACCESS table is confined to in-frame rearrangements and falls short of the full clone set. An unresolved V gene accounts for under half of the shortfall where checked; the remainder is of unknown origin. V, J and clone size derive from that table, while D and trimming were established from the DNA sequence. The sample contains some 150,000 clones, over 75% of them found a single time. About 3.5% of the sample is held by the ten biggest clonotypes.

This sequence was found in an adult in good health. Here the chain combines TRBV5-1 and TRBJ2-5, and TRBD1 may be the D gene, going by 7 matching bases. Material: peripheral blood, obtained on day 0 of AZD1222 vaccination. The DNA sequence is TGCGCCAGCAGCTCTTTGGAGGGGGCCAGGGAGACCCAGTACTTC. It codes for CASSSLEGARETQYF. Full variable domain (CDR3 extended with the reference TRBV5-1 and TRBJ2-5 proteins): KAGVTQTPRYLIKTRGQQVTLSCSPISGHRSVSWYQQTPGQGLQFLFEYFSETQRNKGNFPGRFSGRQFSNSRSEMNVSTLELGDSALYLCASSSLEGARETQYFGPGTRLLVL.